The rows below give T cell receptor beta chains drawn from one sample of a study of identical twins. TCRdb processed the 5' RACE reads anew with MiXCR; each CDR3 protein has one entry. The repertoire holds 450,000 or so distinct CDR3 sequences, with about 18% as singletons. The material sequenced was naive T cells sorted from blood. Source of these receptors: a man aged 45-60 years in good health. Each CDR3 is given with its conserved first and last residue. The order of the fields is CDR3 length, V gene, clone size, D gene, J gene, CDR3 DNA, CDR3 protein. D genes are given only for firm matches. Not every row has a clone size; where given, it reads once, few, many or a size class.

cdr3_length: 12; v_call: TRBV7-6; clone_size: few; d_call: TRBD2; j_call: TRBJ2-3; cdr3_nt: TGTGCCAGCACGGGGGGGGGAGATACGCAGTATTTT; cdr3_aa: CASTGGGDTQYF
cdr3_length: 17; v_call: TRBV6-5; clone_size: few; d_call: NA; j_call: TRBJ2-6; cdr3_nt: TGTGCCAGCAGTTACTTCGGCGGGGCAGCTGGGGCCAACGTCCTGACTTTC; cdr3_aa: CASSYFGGAAGANVLTF
cdr3_length: 16; v_call: TRBV12-3/TRBV12-4; clone_size: few; d_call: NA; j_call: TRBJ2-1; cdr3_nt: TGTGCCAGCAGTTTACGGGGTAAAGGGTCCTACAATGAGCAGTTCTTC; cdr3_aa: CASSLRGKGSYNEQFF
cdr3_length: 15; v_call: TRBV5-1; clone_size: few; d_call: NA; j_call: TRBJ1-1; cdr3_nt: TGCGCCAGCAGCCCGGGGCAGAGGGGAAACACTGAAGCTTTCTTT; cdr3_aa: CASSPGQRGNTEAFF
cdr3_length: 16; v_call: TRBV6-1; clone_size: few; d_call: NA; j_call: TRBJ2-1; cdr3_nt: TGTGCCAGCAGTGAAGAGGGACGCCCTTCCTACAATGAGCAGTTCTTC; cdr3_aa: CASSEEGRPSYNEQFF
cdr3_length: 15; v_call: TRBV10-3; clone_size: NA; d_call: TRBD2; j_call: TRBJ2-3; cdr3_nt: TGTGCCATCAGTGACCCGGGACTACCCACAGATACGCAGTATTTT; cdr3_aa: CAISDPGLPTDTQYF
cdr3_length: 17; v_call: TRBV20-1; clone_size: NA; d_call: TRBD1; j_call: TRBJ1-5; cdr3_nt: TGCAGTGCTATTCCGACAGGGGGCGCGACGGGCAATCAGCCCCAGCATTTT; cdr3_aa: CSAIPTGGATGNQPQHF
cdr3_length: 16; v_call: TRBV10-2; clone_size: few; d_call: NA; j_call: TRBJ2-1; cdr3_nt: TGCGCCAGCAGTGATTATAGTCGGCAGGGTAACAATGAGCAGTTCTTC; cdr3_aa: CASSDYSRQGNNEQFF
cdr3_length: 12; v_call: TRBV11-2; clone_size: many; d_call: NA; j_call: TRBJ2-4; cdr3_nt: TGTGCCAGCAGCTTAGAGGACAACATTCAGTACTTC; cdr3_aa: CASSLEDNIQYF
cdr3_length: 16; v_call: TRBV7-2; clone_size: NA; d_call: TRBD1; j_call: TRBJ1-4; cdr3_nt: TGTGCCAGCAGCAGCTCCGTCAAGGGGGCAGGTGAAAAACTGTTTTTT; cdr3_aa: CASSSSVKGAGEKLFF
cdr3_length: 14; v_call: TRBV20-1; clone_size: NA; d_call: TRBD2; j_call: TRBJ2-1; cdr3_nt: TGCAGTGCTAGGCTAGCGGGGGGGCGGGATTCGGAGTTCTTC; cdr3_aa: CSARLAGGRDSEFF
cdr3_length: 13; v_call: TRBV6-1; clone_size: few; d_call: NA; j_call: TRBJ2-5; cdr3_nt: TGTGCCAGCAGTGAATGGGTTGGGGAGACCCAGTACTTC; cdr3_aa: CASSEWVGETQYF
cdr3_length: 14; v_call: TRBV6-2/TRBV6-3; clone_size: many; d_call: NA; j_call: TRBJ2-3; cdr3_nt: TGTGCCAGCAGTTACTTCGGGTACACAGATACGCAGTATTTT; cdr3_aa: CASSYFGYTDTQYF
cdr3_length: 15; v_call: TRBV15; clone_size: few; d_call: TRBD2; j_call: TRBJ2-3; cdr3_nt: TGTGCCACCAGCAACTTAGCGGGGAGCACAGATACGCAGTATTTT; cdr3_aa: CATSNLAGSTDTQYF
cdr3_length: 17; v_call: TRBV6-2/TRBV6-3; clone_size: NA; d_call: TRBD2; j_call: TRBJ2-7; cdr3_nt: TGTGCCAGCAGAGGGACTAGCGGGAGTGGGAGCTCCTACGAGCAGTACTTC; cdr3_aa: CASRGTSGSGSSYEQYF
cdr3_length: 13; v_call: TRBV20-1; clone_size: NA; d_call: NA; j_call: TRBJ2-3; cdr3_nt: TGCAGTGCTAGAACTGGACTAACAGATACGCAGTATTTT; cdr3_aa: CSARTGLTDTQYF
cdr3_length: 14; v_call: TRBV12-3/TRBV12-4; clone_size: NA; d_call: NA; j_call: TRBJ1-5; cdr3_nt: TGTGCCAGCAGTCTAAGGACAGATTATCAGCCCCAGCATTTT; cdr3_aa: CASSLRTDYQPQHF
cdr3_length: 12; v_call: TRBV12-5; clone_size: few; d_call: NA; j_call: TRBJ2-1; cdr3_nt: TGTGCTAGTGGTCCGTCGGGGGTTGAGCAGTTCTTC; cdr3_aa: CASGPSGVEQFF
cdr3_length: 17; v_call: TRBV4-2; clone_size: NA; d_call: NA; j_call: TRBJ2-5; cdr3_nt: TGTGCCAGCAGCCAAGAATTCGGACGGGCCTCCCAAGAGACCCAGTACTTC; cdr3_aa: CASSQEFGRASQETQYF
cdr3_length: 16; v_call: TRBV28; clone_size: many; d_call: NA; j_call: TRBJ2-1; cdr3_nt: TGTGCCAGTAAAACCATCCGCGGGGCGGCTTACAATGAGCAGTTCTTC; cdr3_aa: CASKTIRGAAYNEQFF
cdr3_length: 14; v_call: TRBV6-1; clone_size: NA; d_call: NA; j_call: TRBJ1-5; cdr3_nt: TGTGCCAGCAGCGCCGGGGGCGGTGATCAGCCCCAGCATTTT; cdr3_aa: CASSAGGGDQPQHF
cdr3_length: 18; v_call: TRBV10-2; clone_size: few; d_call: TRBD2; j_call: TRBJ2-3; cdr3_nt: TGCGCCAGCAGTGCATCTTACCTAGCGGGGGTAGCAGGAGATACGCAGTATTTT; cdr3_aa: CASSASYLAGVAGDTQYF
cdr3_length: 13; v_call: TRBV20-1; clone_size: few; d_call: NA; j_call: TRBJ1-4; cdr3_nt: TGCAGTGCTAGTAGGTTAAATAATGAAAAACTGTTTTTT; cdr3_aa: CSASRLNNEKLFF
cdr3_length: 15; v_call: TRBV5-5; clone_size: few; d_call: NA; j_call: TRBJ1-2; cdr3_nt: TGTGCCAGCAGCTTGCGGACGCCGGCTAGGTATGGCTACACCTTC; cdr3_aa: CASSLRTPARYGYTF
cdr3_length: 14; v_call: TRBV5-5; clone_size: NA; d_call: NA; j_call: TRBJ1-1; cdr3_nt: TGTGCCAGCAGCTTTGGGGGTTCGGGCACTGAAGCTTTCTTT; cdr3_aa: CASSFGGSGTEAFF
cdr3_length: 15; v_call: TRBV9; clone_size: NA; d_call: NA; j_call: TRBJ2-3; cdr3_nt: TGTGCCAGCAGCGAGGGTCGACAAAGCACAGATACGCAGTATTTT; cdr3_aa: CASSEGRQSTDTQYF
cdr3_length: 15; v_call: TRBV7-2; clone_size: many; d_call: TRBD2; j_call: TRBJ2-1; cdr3_nt: TGTGCCAGCAGCATACTAGCGGGGACCTACAATGAGCAGTTCTTC; cdr3_aa: CASSILAGTYNEQFF
cdr3_length: 13; v_call: TRBV7-2; clone_size: NA; d_call: NA; j_call: TRBJ1-5; cdr3_nt: TGTGCCAGCAGCTTTAGTAGAGATCAGCCCCAGCATTTT; cdr3_aa: CASSFSRDQPQHF